The 5 T cell receptor beta chains in this list originate from one sample, sequenced in a study of blood T cell repertoires in COVID-19. Libraries were prepared by immunoSEQ multiplex PCR; TCRdb keeps only in-frame clonotypes and omits some of them. This sample has over 250,000 clones, with around 90% found just once. The material sequenced was peripheral blood. The receptors derive from a man aged 50 to 59 with acute or convalescent COVID-19.

This clone was picked up one time. J is TRBJ1-1 and V is TRBV7-2; D uncertain. Trimming removed 5 bases from V and 4 bases from J, with 20 bases in between. The CDR3 totals 16 residues. Per germline, CDR1 SGHTA and CDR2 FQGNSA. CDR3 sequence: CASSGQFGPGSTEAFF. The CDR3 DNA reads TGTGCCAGCAGCGGTCAGTTTGGACCGGGGAGCACTGAAGCTTTCTTT.

This rearrangement joins TRBV18 to TRBJ1-2, with D perhaps matching TRBD1 (5 bases). V was pared by 3 bases and J by 4 bases, with 18 bases between. CDR1 and CDR2 from the germline V gene are KGHSH and LQKENI. This CDR3 has 16 residues. The CDR3 nucleotides are TGTGCCAGCTCACCGGCAGGGTCACGTCGGGCCTATGGCTACACCTTC. It yields the protein CASSPAGSRRAYGYTF.

The chain employs TRBV12-5 and TRBJ2-6, with TRBD2 identical over 12 bases. Germline V lookup: CDR1 LGHNT, CDR2 FRNRAP. The CDR3 is made up of 21 amino acids. J lost 2 bases, V lost 0 bases, and 11 bases had no gene match. This CDR3 is CASGLVLGTSGQGPGANVLTF. The CDR3 DNA follows: TGTGCTAGTGGTTTGGTACTAGGGACTAGCGGGCAGGGGCCTGGGGCCAACGTCCTGACTTTC. Full variable domain (remainder filled in from reference TRBV12-5 and TRBJ2-6): DARVTQTPRHKVTEMGQEVTMRCQPILGHNTVFWYRQTMMQGLELLAYFRNRAPLDDSGMPKDRFSAEMPDATLATLKIQPSEPRDSAVYFCASGLVLGTSGQGPGANVLTFGAGSRLTVL.

The chain uses TRBV5-4 and TRBJ2-5; TRBD1 is a possible D gene (5 bases). The germline V gene has CDR1 SGHNT and CDR2 YYREEE (reference sequence). The CDR3 length is 14 residues. The ends were cut back, 3 bases at V and 2 bases at J, with 11 bases in the middle. The CDR3 protein is CASSSGFAQETQYF. CDR3 DNA: TGTGCCAGCAGCTCAGGGTTTGCTCAAGAGACCCAGTACTTC.

The chain combines TRBV30 with TRBJ1-2; D not certain. This CDR3 is built from 15 residues. V shed 3 bases and J shed 0 bases, with 14 bases lying between them. CDR1 is GTSNPN and CDR2 is SVGIG in the germline V gene (reference sequence). In DNA form, the CDR3 reads TGTGCCTGGAGCGAGGGAGCCAGAACTAACTATGGCTACACCTTC. It encodes CAWSEGARTNYGYTF.